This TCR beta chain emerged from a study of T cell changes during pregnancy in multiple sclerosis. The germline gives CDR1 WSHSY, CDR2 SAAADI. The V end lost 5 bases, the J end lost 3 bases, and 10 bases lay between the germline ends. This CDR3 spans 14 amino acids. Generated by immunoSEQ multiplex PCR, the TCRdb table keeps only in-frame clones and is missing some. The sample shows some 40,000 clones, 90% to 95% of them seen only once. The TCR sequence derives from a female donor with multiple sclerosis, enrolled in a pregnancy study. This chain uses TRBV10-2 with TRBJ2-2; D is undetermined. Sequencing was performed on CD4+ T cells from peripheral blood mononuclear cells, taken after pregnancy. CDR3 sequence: CASSNDIYTGELFF. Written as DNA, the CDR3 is TGCGCCAGCAGTAATGACATATACACCGGGGAGCTGTTTTTT.